This TCR beta chain was sequenced during a study of CD8+ T cells in alopecia areata. General study findings and limits: Sequences from scalp samples also cover resident alphabeta T cells of normal skin.

In regard to this clone: What it binds is not known.

Sequencing relied on a cDNA template that was reverse transcribed from extracted RNA. Clones were sequenced by immunoSEQ multiplex PCR, and TCRdb holds only the in-frame ones, with some missing. The repertoire consists of some 15,000 clones, with almost 60% occurring once and the leading ten covering 9% to 15%. Individuals with alopecia areata gave both lesional scalp punch biopsies and peripheral blood for collection. The germline CDR1 and CDR2 sequences are KGHSH and LQKENI. The CDR3 consists of 15 residues. Trimming cost V 2 bases and J 5 bases; bases outside gene matches: 3. The TCR originated in a human donor with alopecia areata. The rearrangement uses TRBV18 and TRBJ2-7, with 13 bases that match TRBD2. The sample consisted of skin. CDR3 sequence (DNA): TGTGCCAGCTCACCATGGACTAGCGGGAGCGACGAGCAGTACTTC. It codes for CASSPWTSGSDEQYF.